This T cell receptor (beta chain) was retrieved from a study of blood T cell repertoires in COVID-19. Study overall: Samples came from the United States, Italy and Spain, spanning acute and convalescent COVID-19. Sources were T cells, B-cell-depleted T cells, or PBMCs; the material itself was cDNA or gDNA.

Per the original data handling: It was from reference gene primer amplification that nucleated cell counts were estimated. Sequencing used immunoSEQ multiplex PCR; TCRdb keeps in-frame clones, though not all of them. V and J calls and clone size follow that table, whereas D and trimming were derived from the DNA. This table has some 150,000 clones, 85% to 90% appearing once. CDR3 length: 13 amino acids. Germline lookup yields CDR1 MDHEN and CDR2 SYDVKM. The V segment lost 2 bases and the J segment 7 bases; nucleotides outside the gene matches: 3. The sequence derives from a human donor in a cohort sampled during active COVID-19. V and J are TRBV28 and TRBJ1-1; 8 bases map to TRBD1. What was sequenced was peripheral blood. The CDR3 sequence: CASSLPGQGEAFF. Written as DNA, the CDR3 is TGTGCCAGCAGTTTACCCGGACAGGGTGAAGCTTTCTTT.